The 11 T cell receptor beta chains below come from one sample, sequenced in a study of T cells in Graves' hyperthyroidism and ophthalmopathy. The CDR3 regions of TCR beta were amplified from RNA transcripts. First-round RT-PCR with HTBI primers amplified the TCR CDR3 region. Via MiXCR, TCRdb re-called the multiplex PCR reads, giving one row per CDR3 protein. The profile shows 600,000 to 700,000 distinct CDR3 sequences, 14% to 15% of them singletons. Sequencing used blood. The receptor set was obtained from a woman between 40 and 50 years old with Graves' ophthalmopathy.

At least ten counts were recorded for this clonotype. J is TRBJ2-7 and V is TRBV7-2; 10 positions match TRBD1. CDR1 SGHTA and CDR2 FQGNSA come from the germline V gene. J was trimmed by 4 bases and V by 5 bases; bases with no gene match: 8. The CDR3 covers 15 residues. The chain's CDR3 is CASSRRGQGTYEQYF. CDR3 DNA: TGTGCCAGCAGCCGGAGGGGACAGGGGACTTACGAGCAGTACTTC.

This clonotype has ten or more counts. The chain couples TRBV7-8 to TRBJ2-4; the match to TRBD1 covers 8 bases. The CDR3 runs to 16 residues. Germline V gives CDR1 SGHVS, CDR2 FQNEAQ. The V gene end was trimmed by 3 bases and the J gene end by 6 bases; junction bases not matched to a gene: 10. In nucleotides, the CDR3 is TGTGCCAGCAGCTTTGCAACCGCTGACAGGGGAAACATTCAGTACTTC. It codes for CASSFATADRGNIQYF.

Many counts were recorded for this clonotype. The V call is TRBV6-2 or TRBV6-3, the J call TRBJ2-7; TRBD2 matches at 7 bases. Germline V gene lookup returns CDR1 MNHEY and CDR2 SVGEGT. The ends lost 2 bases at V and 7 bases at J; junction bases unmatched: 5. The CDR3 sequence is 13 residues long. The CDR3, as DNA: TGTGCCAGCAGTTACCTGGGACTACGGGAGCAGTACTTC. Residues: CASSYLGLREQYF.

This clonotype was observed many times. The V gene is TRBV7-8, the J gene TRBJ2-7, with TRBD2 identical over 9 bases. Trimming at V came to 1 base and at J to 4 bases, leaving 8 bases not matched to a gene. The CDR3 contains 16 residues. Per germline, CDR1 SGHVS and CDR2 FQNEAQ. CDR3 sequence: CASSLVEGLAAYEQYF. The CDR3 DNA reads as TGTGCCAGCAGCTTAGTTGAGGGACTAGCTGCATACGAGCAGTACTTC.

The CDR3 DNA sequence: TGTGCCAGCATCCAGGGGGGGCCAGACTACGAGCAGTACTTC. The encoded protein is CASIQGGPDYEQYF. The chain is built from TRBV3-1 and TRBJ2-7; D possibly uses TRBD1 or TRBD2 (7 bases each). The germline CDR1 and CDR2 sequences are LGHDT and YNNKEL (reference sequence). The V end was cut by 7 bases, the J end by 3 bases, with 16 bases between. This CDR3 has 14 amino acids.

This clonotype appeared a few times. This chain uses TRBV24-1 with TRBJ2-7; D possibly corresponds to TRBD2 (6 bases). The CDR3 is made up of 11 amino acids. The V end was cut by 11 bases, the J end by 3 bases, with 10 bases between. Germline loops: CDR1 KGHDR, CDR2 SFDVKD. The CDR3, as DNA: TGTGCCATTAGTAGCGGCTACGAGCAGTACTTC. This sequence encodes CAISSGYEQYF.

This clonotype was observed a few times. V usage is TRBV11-1 and J usage is TRBJ2-2; no firm D call. The germline V and J ends were trimmed by 1 base and 7 bases, with 10 bases remaining between them. Per germline, CDR1 SGHAT and CDR2 FQDESV (reference sequence). There are 14 residues in the CDR3. Here the CDR3 DNA reads TGTGCCAGCAGCTTAGTACTGTCCGTCGGGGAGCTGTTTTTT. Translation: CASSLVLSVGELFF.

This clonotype was recorded many times. CDR3 bases: TGTGCCATCACGGACAGCCTGAACACTGAAGCTTTCTTT. Its translation: CAITDSLNTEAFF. The chain employs TRBV10-3 and TRBJ1-1, with D possibly being TRBD1 (6 bases). The CDR3 is made up of 13 amino acids. Germline CDR1 is ENHRY and CDR2 is SYGVKD. V was trimmed by 7 bases and J by 0 bases, leaving 9 bases between them.

Ten or more counts support this clonotype. This chain connects TRBV19 to TRBJ1-2, with D possibly matching TRBD1 (5 bases). Between the trimmed V and J ends, which lost 0 bases and 3 bases, there was a span of 5 bases. The CDR3 runs to 13 residues. CDR1 LNHDA and CDR2 SQIVND come from the germline V gene (reference sequence). The CDR3 sequence: CASSIEGDYGYTF. CDR3 bases: TGTGCCAGTAGTATAGAAGGGGACTATGGCTACACCTTC.

This clonotype has at least ten counts. The V call is TRBV6-5, the J call TRBJ2-4; D may correspond to TRBD1 or TRBD2 (5 bases each). With 5 bases removed from V and 6 bases from J, the gap between germline ends came to 14 bases. This CDR3 comprises 14 residues. Germline CDR1 reads MNHEY; CDR2 reads SVGAGI. This CDR3 is CASSRDGPLNIQYF. CDR3 DNA sequence: TGTGCCAGCAGTCGGGACGGACCTCTAAACATTCAGTACTTC.

This chain links TRBV27 with TRBJ1-1, with a tentative D call TRBD1 (6 bases). Germline lookup yields CDR1 MNHEY and CDR2 SMNVEV (reference sequence). Trimming cost V 0 bases and J 2 bases, with 19 bases left between them. The CDR3 extends over 18 amino acids. CDR3 in DNA: TGTGCCAGCAGTTTATCCCTAAATTTCGGCAGGGGAAACACTGAAGCTTTCTTT. Translated: CASSLSLNFGRGNTEAFF.